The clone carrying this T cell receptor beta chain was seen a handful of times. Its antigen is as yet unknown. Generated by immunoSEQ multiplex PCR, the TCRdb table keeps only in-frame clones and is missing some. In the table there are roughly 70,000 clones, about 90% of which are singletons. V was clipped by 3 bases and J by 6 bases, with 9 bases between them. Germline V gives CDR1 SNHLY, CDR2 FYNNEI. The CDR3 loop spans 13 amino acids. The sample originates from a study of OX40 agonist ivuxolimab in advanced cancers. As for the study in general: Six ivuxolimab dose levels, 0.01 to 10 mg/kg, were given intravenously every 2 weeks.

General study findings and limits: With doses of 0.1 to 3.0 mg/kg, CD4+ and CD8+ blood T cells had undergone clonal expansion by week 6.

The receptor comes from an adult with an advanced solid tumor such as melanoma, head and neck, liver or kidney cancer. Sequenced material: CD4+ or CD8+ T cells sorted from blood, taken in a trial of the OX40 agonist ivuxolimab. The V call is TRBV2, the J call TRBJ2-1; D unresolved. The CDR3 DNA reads TGTGCCAGCAGTGACCACCGGACCAATGAGCAGTTCTTC. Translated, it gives CASSDHRTNEQFF.